The 24 T cell receptor beta chains below were found in one sample sequenced in a study of control samples from healthy donors and cancer patients. Sequenced by immunoSEQ multiplex PCR; TCRdb stores in-frame clones only, minus some. The sample shows roughly 450,000 clones, around 90% of them seen only once. The source material was PBMCs. The receptors were sampled from a man aged 40-49 years with head and neck cancer.

The chain employs TRBV7-9 and TRBJ1-1; TRBD1 matches at 7 bases. Germline CDR1 SEHNR, CDR2 FQNEAQ (reference sequence). This CDR3 contains 12 residues. Losses at the gene ends were 0 bases for V and 10 bases for J; bases not matched to a gene: 2. The CDR3 is CASSLAQGGAFF. The CDR3 region has the DNA TGTGCCAGCAGCTTAGCCCAGGGGGGAGCTTTCTTT. Filled out from reference TRBV7-9 and TRBJ1-1, the complete variable domain reads DTGVSQNPRHKITKRGQNVTFRCDPISEHNRLYWYRQTLGQGPEFLTYFQNEAQLEKSRLLSDRFSAERPKGSFSTLEIQRTEQGDSAMYLCASSLAQGGAFFGQGTRLTVV.

This chain uses TRBV19 with TRBJ2-2; D not resolved. The CDR3 is made up of 15 amino acids. Trimming pared 3 bases from V and 4 bases from J, leaving 12 bases between. Germline V gene sequence: CDR1 LNHDA, CDR2 SQIVND (reference sequence). CDR3 loop: CASSISTPGTGELFF. CDR3 bases: TGTGCCAGTAGTATCTCGACACCAGGCACCGGGGAGCTGTTTTTT.

The chain links TRBV6-5 to TRBJ1-4; D is perhaps TRBD1 (5 bases). Germline loops: CDR1 MNHEY, CDR2 SVGAGI. The V end lost 0 bases, the J end lost 8 bases, and 13 bases lay between the germline ends. The length of the CDR3 is 15 residues. In DNA, the CDR3 is TGTGCCAGCAGTTACTCGGTTGTTGGGGGAGAAAAACTGTTTTTT. It encodes CASSYSVVGGEKLFF.

This chain links TRBV11-3 with TRBJ1-1, with D possibly matching TRBD1 (6 bases). The germline V gene encodes CDR1 SGHNT and CDR2 YENEEA. V was clipped by 5 bases and J by 1 base, with 14 bases between them. The CDR3 runs to 15 residues. CDR3 region: CASSRGGPSNTEAFF. The CDR3 DNA follows: TGTGCCAGCAGCCGGGGGGGGCCGTCGAACACTGAAGCTTTCTTT. Full variable domain (remainder filled in from reference TRBV11-3 and TRBJ1-1): EAGVVQSPRYKIIEKKQPVAFWCNPISGHNTLYWYLQNLGQGPELLIRYENEEAVDDSQLPKDRFSAERLKGVDSTLKIQPAELGDSAVYLCASSRGGPSNTEAFFGQGTRLTVV.

The V gene is TRBV10-1, the J gene TRBJ2-5; no definite D call. CDR3 length: 14 residues. V lost 3 bases to trimming and J lost 7 bases, with 15 bases between them. The germline V gene has CDR1 WNHNN and CDR2 SYGVQD (reference sequence). CDR3 sequence: CASSESDLRATQYF. In nucleotides, the CDR3 is TGCGCCAGCAGTGAAAGTGACCTTAGGGCGACCCAGTACTTC.

The chain has TRBV5-5 and TRBJ1-5, with TRBD1 identical over 9 bases. Germline V gene sequence: CDR1 SGHKS, CDR2 YYEKEE (reference sequence). V shed 3 bases and J 3 bases; nucleotides not matched to a gene: 4. The length of the CDR3 is 15 residues. The CDR3 protein is CASSSTGGFNQPQHF. DNA for the CDR3: TGTGCCAGCAGCTCGACAGGGGGTTTCAATCAGCCCCAGCATTTT. Combining the CDR3 with reference TRBV5-5 and TRBJ1-5 gives the whole variable domain DAGVTQSPTHLIKTRGQQVTLRCSPISGHKSVSWYQQVLGQGPQFIFQYYEKEERGRGNFPDRFSARQFPNYSSELNVNALLLGDSALYLCASSSTGGFNQPQHFGDGTRLSIL.

The rearrangement links TRBV28 to TRBJ1-2; TRBD1 matches 9 bases. CDR3 length equals 14 residues. Germline CDR1 MDHEN, CDR2 SYDVKM. The V gene end was trimmed by 3 bases and the J gene end by 8 bases; junction bases not matched to a gene: 7. CDR3 nucleotide sequence: TGTGCCAGCAGTTTTAGGACAGGGGCGCGGGGCTACACCTTC. It encodes CASSFRTGARGYTF.

The J gene is TRBJ1-4, the V gene TRBV30; the D gene is possibly TRBD1 (6 bases). The CDR3 is made up of 13 amino acids. Trimming took 1 base from V and 7 from J, leaving 10 bases between them. CDR1 GTSNPN and CDR2 SVGIG come from the germline V gene (reference sequence). The CDR3 coding sequence is TGTGCCTGGAGTGGCGGGGGCAGTGAAAAACTGTTTTTT. This encodes CAWSGGGSEKLFF.

This clone came up a few times. The CDR3 nucleotides are TGTGCCAGCAGTAAGGGAAACAGGCCTAATGAAAAACTGTTTTTT. Amino acids: CASSKGNRPNEKLFF. J is TRBJ1-4 and V is TRBV25-1; TRBD1 might be the D (5 bases). Germline lookup yields CDR1 MGHDK and CDR2 SYGVNS. V gave up 5 bases and J gave up 3 bases, with 13 bases separating them. The CDR3 length is 15 residues.

The V gene is TRBV2, the J gene TRBJ1-2; tentatively, D is TRBD1 (5 bases). Germline CDR1 is SNHLY and CDR2 is FYNNEI. Trimming took off 5 bases at V and 3 bases at J, with 10 bases between the two ends. This CDR3 is 13 amino acids long. The CDR3 is CASSPQGDYGYTF. DNA for the CDR3: TGTGCCAGCAGTCCCCAGGGAGACTATGGCTACACCTTC.

V is TRBV6-6 and J is TRBJ2-7, with D unresolved. Trimming removed 2 bases at V and 0 bases at J, with 8 bases between. The CDR3 is made up of 14 amino acids. Looked up from germline, CDR1 is MNHNY and CDR2 is SVGAGI (reference sequence). CDR3 region: CASSYRVSSYEQYF. In DNA form, the CDR3 reads TGTGCCAGCAGTTACCGGGTGTCCTCCTACGAGCAGTACTTC.

The chain recombines TRBV9 with TRBJ1-1; a possible D gene is TRBD1 (6 bases). This CDR3 is 13 amino acids long. V shed 7 bases and J shed 0 bases, with 10 bases lying between them. CDR1 is SGDLS and CDR2 is YYNGEE in the germline V gene. The CDR3 sequence is CASAGQMNTEAFF. CDR3 coding DNA: TGTGCCAGCGCAGGACAGATGAACACTGAAGCTTTCTTT.

In this sample, this clone turned up once. V is TRBV28 and J is TRBJ2-2, with TRBD2 as a possible D gene (6 bases). This CDR3 is 16 amino acids long. Trimming left V 3 bases short and J 8 bases short, with 19 bases between. Germline V gives CDR1 MDHEN, CDR2 SYDVKM. The CDR3 reads CASSLRQGGYGGELFF. The CDR3 DNA is TGTGCCAGCAGTTTGCGCCAGGGAGGCTATGGGGGGGAGCTGTTTTTT.

This clone was seen once. The DNA of the CDR3 is TGTGCCAGCAGCTTACACCCCTTAGCGGGGCCGAACACCGGGGAGCTGTTTTTT. Translating gives CASSLHPLAGPNTGELFF. V is TRBV5-4 and J is TRBJ2-2, with 8 nucleotides matching TRBD2. Germline trimming cut 2 bases from V and 0 bases from J; bases unmatched to any gene: 9. The CDR3 extends over 18 amino acids. Germline values: CDR1 SGHNT, CDR2 YYREEE (reference sequence).

This clone was found once. This rearrangement joins TRBV5-6 to TRBJ2-3; D not certain. Germline V CDR1 and CDR2: SGHDT, YYEEEE. V gave up 1 base and J gave up 6 bases, with 9 bases separating them. The CDR3 runs 13 residues. CDR3 region: CASSLQAADTQYF. CDR3 DNA: TGTGCCAGCAGCTTGCAGGCAGCTGATACGCAGTATTTT.

About this clone itself: Other DNA sequences in the same sample also yield this CDR3. The CDR3 nucleotides are TGTGCCAGCAGCCGCCGGGGAGAGAACACCGGGGAGCTGTTTTTT. It is translated as CASSRRGENTGELFF. The chain employs TRBV6-5 and TRBJ2-2, with a weak D call TRBD2 (5 bases). This CDR3 has 15 amino acids. V was clipped by 6 bases and J by 1 base, with 12 bases between them. CDR1 and CDR2 (germline): MNHEY, SVGAGI.

The chain employs TRBV7-8 and TRBJ2-2; no clear D. Germline V gene data show CDR1 as SGHVS and CDR2 as FQNEAQ. This CDR3 region has 14 residues. Trimming pared 6 bases from V and 1 base from J, leaving 9 bases between. CDR3 in DNA: TGTGCCAGCAGACCGGACGGGAACACCGGGGAGCTGTTTTTT. It translates to CASRPDGNTGELFF.

In this sample, this clone turned up once. The V gene is TRBV10-3, the J gene TRBJ2-5; 7 bases line up with TRBD2. Germline V gene lookup returns CDR1 ENHRY and CDR2 SYGVKD. The CDR3 totals 13 residues. V dropped 6 bases and J dropped 2; count of bases not matched to a gene: 3. For the CDR3, the DNA is TGTGCCATCAGGCGGGGGAAACAAGAGACCCAGTACTTC. It translates to CAIRRGKQETQYF.

The chain joins TRBV27 to TRBJ1-5; 9 bases align to TRBD1. V dropped 6 bases and J dropped 6; count of bases not matched to a gene: 9. This CDR3 contains 15 residues. Germline V gene sequence: CDR1 MNHEY, CDR2 SMNVEV (reference sequence). Here the CDR3 reads CASRPGTGMGQPQHF. CDR3 nucleotides: TGTGCCAGCAGGCCCGGGACAGGGATGGGTCAGCCCCAGCATTTT.

The V and J genes are TRBV7-9 and TRBJ2-7, with D possibly being TRBD2 (6 bases). The V gene lost 5 bases and the J gene lost 0 bases, with 17 bases spanning the gap. The germline V gene has CDR1 SEHNR and CDR2 FQNEAQ (reference sequence). This CDR3 is 16 amino acids long. CDR3 in amino acids: CASSLPTSSSSYEQYF. The CDR3, as DNA: TGTGCCAGCAGCCTGCCCACTAGCTCAAGCTCCTACGAGCAGTACTTC. Looking up the rest from reference TRBV7-9 and TRBJ2-7 gives the full variable domain: DTGVSQNPRHKITKRGQNVTFRCDPISEHNRLYWYRQTLGQGPEFLTYFQNEAQLEKSRLLSDRFSAERPKGSFSTLEIQRTEQGDSAMYLCASSLPTSSSSYEQYFGPGTRLTVT.

The chain links TRBV6-5 to TRBJ1-2; tentative D call: TRBD1 (5 bases). V was clipped by 7 bases and J by 7 bases, with 16 bases between them. The CDR3 length is 13 residues. The germline CDR1 and CDR2 sequences are MNHEY and SVGAGI. The CDR3 here is CASIGGAGIGYTF. As DNA, the CDR3 is TGTGCCAGCATTGGTGGGGCAGGGATTGGCTACACCTTC.

In this sample, this clone turned up many times. This sequence joins TRBV5-6 and TRBJ2-7; 8 bases map to TRBD1. The J segment lost 4 bases and the V segment lost 3 bases, leaving 6 bases of the junction unmatched. This CDR3 is 14 amino acids long. The V gene's germline CDR1 is SGHDT and CDR2 YYEEEE. CDR3 loop: CASSWTGTEYEQYF. The CDR3 DNA reads as TGTGCCAGCAGCTGGACAGGGACAGAGTACGAGCAGTACTTC.

V and J are TRBV6-5 and TRBJ2-1; TRBD2 agrees at 10 bases. Germline V CDR1 and CDR2: MNHEY, SVGAGI. The CDR3 sequence is 15 residues long. V was pared by 7 bases and J by 2 bases, with 5 bases of the junction left unmatched. Here the CDR3 DNA reads TGTGCCAGCAATCTAGCGGGGGCCCCCTACAATGAGCAGTTCTTC. Protein: CASNLAGAPYNEQFF.

The chain carries TRBV3-1 (or the pseudogene TRBV3-2) and TRBJ1-3; D may be TRBD1 (5 bases). The V end was cut by 4 bases, the J end by 5 bases, with 9 bases between. Germline loops: CDR1 LGHDT, CDR2 YNNKEL (reference sequence). The CDR3 has 13 amino acids. The CDR3 reads CASSRDRRNTIYF. In nucleotides, the CDR3 is TGTGCCAGCAGCCGGGACCGTAGAAACACCATATATTTT.